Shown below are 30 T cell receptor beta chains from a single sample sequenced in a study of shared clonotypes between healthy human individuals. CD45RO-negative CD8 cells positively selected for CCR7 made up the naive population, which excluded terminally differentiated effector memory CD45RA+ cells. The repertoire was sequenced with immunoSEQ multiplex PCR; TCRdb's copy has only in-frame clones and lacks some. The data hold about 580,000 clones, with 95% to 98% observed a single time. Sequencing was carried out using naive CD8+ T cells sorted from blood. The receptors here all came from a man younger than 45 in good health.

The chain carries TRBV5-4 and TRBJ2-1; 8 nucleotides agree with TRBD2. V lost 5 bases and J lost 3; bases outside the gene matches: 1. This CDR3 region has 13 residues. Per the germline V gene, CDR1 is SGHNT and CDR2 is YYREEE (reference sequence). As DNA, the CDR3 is TGTGCCAGCAGTAGCGGGAACTACAATGAGCAGTTCTTC. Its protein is CASSSGNYNEQFF.

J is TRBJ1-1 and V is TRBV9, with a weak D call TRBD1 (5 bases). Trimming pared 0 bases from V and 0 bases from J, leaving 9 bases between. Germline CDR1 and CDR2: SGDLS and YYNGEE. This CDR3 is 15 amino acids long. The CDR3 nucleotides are TGTGCCAGCAGCGTAGCATCAGGGTTGAACACTGAAGCTTTCTTT. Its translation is CASSVASGLNTEAFF.

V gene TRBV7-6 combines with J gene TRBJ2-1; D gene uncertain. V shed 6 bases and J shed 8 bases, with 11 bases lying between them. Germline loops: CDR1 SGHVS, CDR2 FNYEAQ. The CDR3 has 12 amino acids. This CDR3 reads CASRRNTDEQFF. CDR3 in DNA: TGTGCCAGCAGAAGGAACACTGATGAGCAGTTCTTC.

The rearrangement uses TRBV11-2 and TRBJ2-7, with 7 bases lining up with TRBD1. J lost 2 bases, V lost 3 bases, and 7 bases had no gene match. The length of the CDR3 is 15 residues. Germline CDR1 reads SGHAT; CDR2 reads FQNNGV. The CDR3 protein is CASSFEGAATYEQYF. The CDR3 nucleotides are TGTGCCAGCAGCTTTGAGGGGGCCGCGACCTACGAGCAGTACTTC.

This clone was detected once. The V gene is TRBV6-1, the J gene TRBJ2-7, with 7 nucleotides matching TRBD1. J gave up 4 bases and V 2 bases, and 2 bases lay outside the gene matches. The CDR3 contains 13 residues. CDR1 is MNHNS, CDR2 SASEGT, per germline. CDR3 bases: TGTGCCAGCAGTGAAAGGGACAGATACGAGCAGTACTTC. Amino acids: CASSERDRYEQYF.

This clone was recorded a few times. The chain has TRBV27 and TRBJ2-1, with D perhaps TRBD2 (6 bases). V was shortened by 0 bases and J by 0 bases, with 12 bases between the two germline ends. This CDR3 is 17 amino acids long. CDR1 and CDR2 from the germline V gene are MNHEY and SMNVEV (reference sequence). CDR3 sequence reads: CASSLSSRETSYNEQFF. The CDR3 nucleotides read TGTGCCAGCAGTTTATCGTCCCGGGAGACCTCCTACAATGAGCAGTTCTTC.

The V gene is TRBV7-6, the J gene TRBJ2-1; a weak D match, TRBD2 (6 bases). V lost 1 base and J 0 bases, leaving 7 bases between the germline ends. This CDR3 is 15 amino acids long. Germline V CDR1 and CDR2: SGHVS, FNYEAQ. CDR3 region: CASSLVTSSYNEQFF. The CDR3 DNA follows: TGTGCCAGCAGCTTAGTGACTAGCTCCTACAATGAGCAGTTCTTC.

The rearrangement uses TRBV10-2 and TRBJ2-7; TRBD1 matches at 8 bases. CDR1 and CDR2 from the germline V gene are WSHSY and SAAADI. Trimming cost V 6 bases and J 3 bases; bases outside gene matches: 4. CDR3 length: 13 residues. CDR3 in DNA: TGCGCCAGCAGGACAGGGGAGGACTACGAGCAGTACTTC. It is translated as CASRTGEDYEQYF.

The CDR3 DNA is TGTGCCAGTAGTATAAACTGGGACCCCGGGGATACGCAGTATTTT. Encoded protein: CASSINWDPGDTQYF. This rearrangement joins TRBV19 to TRBJ2-3, with D perhaps given as TRBD1 or TRBD2 (5 bases each). The CDR3 has 15 amino acids. Germline V lookup: CDR1 LNHDA, CDR2 SQIVND (reference sequence). V was trimmed by 2 bases and J by 6 bases, leaving 15 bases between them.

The DNA for the CDR3 is TGTGCCAGCCAGACAGGGTATAATGAGCAGTTCTTC. Its translation is CASQTGYNEQFF. J is TRBJ2-1 and V is TRBV27; TRBD1 matches at 7 bases. This CDR3 is 12 amino acids long. Germline loops: CDR1 MNHEY, CDR2 SMNVEV (reference sequence). V shed 8 bases, J shed 7 bases, and the junction held 5 bases outside the gene matches.

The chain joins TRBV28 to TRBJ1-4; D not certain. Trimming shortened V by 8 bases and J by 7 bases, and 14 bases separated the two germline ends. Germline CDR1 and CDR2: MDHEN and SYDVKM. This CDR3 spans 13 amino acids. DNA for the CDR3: TGTGCCAGCGCACTCGGTGGGGTTGAAAAACTGTTTTTT. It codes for CASALGGVEKLFF. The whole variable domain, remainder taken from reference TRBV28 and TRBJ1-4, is DVKVTQSSRYLVKRTGEKVFLECVQDMDHENMFWYRQDPGLGLRLIYFSYDVKMKEKGDIPEGYSVSREKKERFSLILESASTNQTSMYLCASALGGVEKLFFGSGTQLSVL.

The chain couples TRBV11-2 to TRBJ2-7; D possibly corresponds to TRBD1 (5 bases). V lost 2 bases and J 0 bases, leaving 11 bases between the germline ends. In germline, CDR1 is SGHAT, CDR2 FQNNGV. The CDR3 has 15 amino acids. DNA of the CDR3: TGTGCCAGCAGCTTAACTGCAGGGCGCTCCTACGAGCAGTACTTC. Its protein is CASSLTAGRSYEQYF.

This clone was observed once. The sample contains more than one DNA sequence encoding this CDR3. DNA for the CDR3: TGTGCCAGCAGCCCCGGAAGCTCCTACGAGCAGTACTTC. Its translation: CASSPGSSYEQYF. The chain joins TRBV11-2 to TRBJ2-7; unclear D gene. The CDR3 loop spans 13 amino acids. V was cut by 5 bases and J by 0 bases, with 8 bases left in between. Germline V gene lookup returns CDR1 SGHAT and CDR2 FQNNGV.

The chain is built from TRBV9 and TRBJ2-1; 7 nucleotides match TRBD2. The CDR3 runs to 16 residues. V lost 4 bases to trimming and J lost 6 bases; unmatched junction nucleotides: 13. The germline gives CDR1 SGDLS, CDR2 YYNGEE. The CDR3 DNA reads TGTGCCAGCAGCCTCCATCTCGCGGGAGAGGGCAATGAGCAGTTCTTC. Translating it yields CASSLHLAGEGNEQFF.

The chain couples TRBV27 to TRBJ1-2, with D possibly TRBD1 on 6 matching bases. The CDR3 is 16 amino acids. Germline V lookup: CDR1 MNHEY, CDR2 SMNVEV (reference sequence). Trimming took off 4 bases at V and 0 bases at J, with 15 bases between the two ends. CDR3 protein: CASSSAEDRSNYGYTF. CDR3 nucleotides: TGTGCCAGCAGTTCCGCAGAAGACAGGTCTAACTATGGCTACACCTTC.

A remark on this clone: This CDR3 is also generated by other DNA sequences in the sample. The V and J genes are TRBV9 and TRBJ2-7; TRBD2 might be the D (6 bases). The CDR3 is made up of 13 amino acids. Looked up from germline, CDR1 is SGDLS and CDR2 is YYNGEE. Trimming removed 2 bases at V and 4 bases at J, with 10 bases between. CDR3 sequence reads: CASSVGDSYEQYF. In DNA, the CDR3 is TGTGCCAGCAGCGTTGGGGACTCTTACGAGCAGTACTTC.

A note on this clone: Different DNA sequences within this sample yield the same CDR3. CDR3 nucleotide sequence: TGTGCCAGCTCACCACCGTACCAAGAGACCCAGTACTTC. Translated: CASSPPYQETQYF. The V gene is TRBV18, the J gene TRBJ2-5; D uncertain. The CDR3 is made up of 13 amino acids. CDR1 is KGHSH, CDR2 LQKENI, per germline. Trimming took 0 bases from V and 0 from J, leaving 2 bases between them.

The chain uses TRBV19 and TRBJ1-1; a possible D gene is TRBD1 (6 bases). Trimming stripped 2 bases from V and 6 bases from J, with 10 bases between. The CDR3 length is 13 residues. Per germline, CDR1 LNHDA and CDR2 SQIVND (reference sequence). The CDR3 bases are TGTGCCAGTAGTATATTCAAGGGGGCTGAAGCTTTCTTT. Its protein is CASSIFKGAEAFF.

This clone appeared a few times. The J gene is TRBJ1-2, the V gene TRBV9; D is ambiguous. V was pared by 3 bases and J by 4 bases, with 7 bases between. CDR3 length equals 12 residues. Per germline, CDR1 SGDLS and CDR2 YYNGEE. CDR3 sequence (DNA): TGTGCCAGCAGCGCCGGAATCTATGGCTACACCTTC. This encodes CASSAGIYGYTF.

The CDR3 is CASSSRGNTGELFF. CDR3 bases: TGTGCCAGCAGCTCCAGGGGAAACACCGGGGAGCTGTTTTTT. The chain carries TRBV7-7 and TRBJ2-2; tentative D call: TRBD1 (6 bases). Germline assignment: CDR1 SSHAT and CDR2 FNYEAQ (reference sequence). V dropped 4 bases and J dropped 2 bases, with 8 bases sitting between them. This CDR3 comprises 14 residues.

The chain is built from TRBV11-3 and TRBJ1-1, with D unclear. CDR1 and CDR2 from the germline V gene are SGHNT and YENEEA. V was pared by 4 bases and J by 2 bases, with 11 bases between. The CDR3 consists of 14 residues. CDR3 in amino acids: CASSSDGVNTEAFF. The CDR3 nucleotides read TGTGCCAGCAGCTCGGACGGAGTAAACACTGAAGCTTTCTTT.

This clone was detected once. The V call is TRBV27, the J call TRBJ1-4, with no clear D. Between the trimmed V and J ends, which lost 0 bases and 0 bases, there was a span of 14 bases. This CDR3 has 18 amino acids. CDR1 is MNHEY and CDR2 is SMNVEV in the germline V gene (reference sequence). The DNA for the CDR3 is TGTGCCAGCAGTTTATCGGGGAATGATCGGACAACTAATGAAAAACTGTTTTTT. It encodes CASSLSGNDRTTNEKLFF.

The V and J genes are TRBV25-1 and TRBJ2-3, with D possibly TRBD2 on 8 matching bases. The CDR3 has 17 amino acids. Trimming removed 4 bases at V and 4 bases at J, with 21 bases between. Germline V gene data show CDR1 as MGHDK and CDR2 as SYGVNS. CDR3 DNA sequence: TGTGCCAGCAGTGCAGGAGAGGGGGCGGGAGGACCAGATACGCAGTATTTT. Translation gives CASSAGEGAGGPDTQYF.

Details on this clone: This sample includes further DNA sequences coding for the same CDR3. CDR3 nucleotide sequence: TGTGCCAGCAGCGACTCCACAGATACGCAGTATTTT. Amino acid sequence: CASSDSTDTQYF. The chain employs TRBV5-4 and TRBJ2-3, with D unclear. Germline CDR1 reads SGHNT; CDR2 reads YYREEE (reference sequence). The V end lost 4 bases, the J end lost 2 bases, and 5 bases lay between the germline ends. CDR3 size: 12 residues.

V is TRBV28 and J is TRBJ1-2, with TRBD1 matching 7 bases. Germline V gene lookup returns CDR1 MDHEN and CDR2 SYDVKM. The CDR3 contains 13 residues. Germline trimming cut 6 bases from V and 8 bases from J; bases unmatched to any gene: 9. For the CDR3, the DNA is TGTGCCAGCAGACGGAGACAGGGTCGAGGCTACACCTTC. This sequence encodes CASRRRQGRGYTF.

The CDR3 loop is CASSFSGGALGQYF. The CDR3 DNA sequence: TGTGCCAGCAGCTTTAGCGGGGGAGCTCTGGGGCAGTACTTC. The chain has TRBV11-2 and TRBJ2-7; 9 bases line up with TRBD2. Germline assignment: CDR1 SGHAT and CDR2 FQNNGV. This CDR3 contains 14 residues. J lost 9 bases, V lost 3 bases, and 9 bases had no gene match.

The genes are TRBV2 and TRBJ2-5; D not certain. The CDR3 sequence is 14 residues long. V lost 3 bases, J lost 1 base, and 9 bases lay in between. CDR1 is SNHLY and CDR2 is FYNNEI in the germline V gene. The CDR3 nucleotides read TGTGCCAGCAGTGAGTTGGTCCCCCAAGAGACCCAGTACTTC. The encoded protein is CASSELVPQETQYF.

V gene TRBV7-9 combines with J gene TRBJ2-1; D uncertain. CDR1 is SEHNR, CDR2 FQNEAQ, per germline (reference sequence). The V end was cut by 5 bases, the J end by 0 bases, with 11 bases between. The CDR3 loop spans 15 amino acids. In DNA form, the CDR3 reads TGTGCCAGCAGCCCAACCCTAAACTCCTACAATGAGCAGTTCTTC. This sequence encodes CASSPTLNSYNEQFF.

The CDR3 region is CASSQGTGYQPQHF. The DNA for the CDR3 is TGCGCCAGCAGCCAAGGGACAGGTTATCAGCCCCAGCATTTT. The chain combines TRBV4-1 with TRBJ1-5; 7 bases are shared with TRBD1. The CDR3 spans 14 residues. From germline, CDR1 is MGHRA and CDR2 YSYEKL. V lost 1 base to trimming and J lost 5 bases; unmatched junction nucleotides: 2.

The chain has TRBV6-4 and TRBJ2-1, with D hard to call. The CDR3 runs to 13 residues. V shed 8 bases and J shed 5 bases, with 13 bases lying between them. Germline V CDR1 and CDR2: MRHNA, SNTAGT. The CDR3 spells CASLGRSDNEQFF. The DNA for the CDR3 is TGTGCCAGCCTCGGAAGGTCCGACAATGAGCAGTTCTTC.